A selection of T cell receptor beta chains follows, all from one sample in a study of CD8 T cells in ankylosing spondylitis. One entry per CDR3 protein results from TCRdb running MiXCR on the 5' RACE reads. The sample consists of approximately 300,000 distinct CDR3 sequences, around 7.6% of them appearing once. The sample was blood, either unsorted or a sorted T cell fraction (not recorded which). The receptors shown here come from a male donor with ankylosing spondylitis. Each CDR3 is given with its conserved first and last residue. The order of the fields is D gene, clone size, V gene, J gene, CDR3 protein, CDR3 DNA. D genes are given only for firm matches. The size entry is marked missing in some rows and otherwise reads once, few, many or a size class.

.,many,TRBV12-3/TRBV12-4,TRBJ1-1,CASSFGPGAAFF,TGTGCCAGCAGTTTTGGGCCGGGTGCGGCTTTCTTT
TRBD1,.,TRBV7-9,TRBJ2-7,CASSLGGQGNNEQYF,TGTGCCAGCAGCTTAGGGGGACAGGGGAATAACGAGCAGTACTTC
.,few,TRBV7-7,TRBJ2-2,CASSNGLTNTGELFF,TGTGCCAGCAGCAACGGACTAACGAACACCGGGGAGCTGTTTTTT
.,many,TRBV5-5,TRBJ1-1,CASSLLAGNTEAFF,TGTGCCAGCAGCTTGCTGGCGGGGAACACTGAAGCTTTCTTT
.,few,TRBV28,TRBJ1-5,CASSSREWGGGNQPQHF,TGTGCCAGCAGTTCACGGGAATGGGGGGGCGGCAATCAGCCCCAGCATTTT
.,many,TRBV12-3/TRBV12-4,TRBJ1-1,CASSFNILNTEAFF,TGTGCCAGCAGTTTTAACATTCTGAACACTGAAGCTTTCTTT
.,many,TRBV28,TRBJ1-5,CASSFPRGWGQPQHF,TGTGCCAGCAGTTTTCCCAGGGGTTGGGGTCAGCCCCAGCATTTT
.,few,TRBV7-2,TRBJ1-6,CASSSSRTDNSPLHF,TGTGCCAGCAGCTCCTCGAGGACAGATAATTCACCCCTCCACTTT
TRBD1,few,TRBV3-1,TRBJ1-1,CASSPSTGDAEAFF,TGTGCCAGCAGCCCTTCTACAGGGGATGCTGAAGCTTTCTTT
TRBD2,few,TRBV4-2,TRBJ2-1,CASRGLADEQFF,TGTGCCAGCAGGGGACTAGCGGATGAGCAGTTCTTC
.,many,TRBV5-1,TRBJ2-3,CASSSRGNWDTQYF,TGCGCCAGCAGCAGTAGGGGAAATTGGGATACGCAGTATTTT
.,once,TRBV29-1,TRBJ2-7,CSVVGGYNYEQNF,TGCAGCGTTGTAGGAGGGTACAACTACGAGCAGAACTTC
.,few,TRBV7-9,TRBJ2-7,CASRQGRGSYEQYF,TGTGCCAGCAGACAGGGCCGAGGATCCTACGAGCAGTACTTC
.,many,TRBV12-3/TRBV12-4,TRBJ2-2,CASRPGHANTGELFF,TGTGCCAGCAGGCCCGGACACGCGAACACCGGGGAGCTGTTTTTT
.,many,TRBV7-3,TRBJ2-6,CASSLREPGANVLTF,TGTGCCAGCAGCTTAAGGGAGCCTGGGGCCAACGTCCTGACTTTC
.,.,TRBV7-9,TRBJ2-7,CASSPRIADRPYEQYF,TGTGCCAGCAGCCCGCGGATAGCGGATCGTCCCTACGAGCAGTACTTC
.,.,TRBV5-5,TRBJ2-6,CASSSGPSSGANVLTF,TGTGCCAGCAGCTCGGGACCAAGCTCTGGGGCCAACGTCCTGACTTTC
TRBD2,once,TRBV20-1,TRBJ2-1,CSASNVLGTSGRFNEQFF,TGCAGTGCTAGCAACGTCCTCGGGACTAGCGGGAGGTTCAATGAGCAGTTCTTC
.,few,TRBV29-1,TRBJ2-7,CSVTLLQGNAYEQYF,TGCAGCGTTACCCTACTGCAGGGAAATGCCTACGAGCAGTACTTC
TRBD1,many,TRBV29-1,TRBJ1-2,CSVSGTENYGYTF,TGCAGCGTGTCCGGGACAGAAAACTATGGCTACACCTTC
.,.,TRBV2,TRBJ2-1,CASSDGGSSYNEQFF,TGTGCCAGCAGTGATGGCGGAAGCTCCTACAATGAGCAGTTCTTC
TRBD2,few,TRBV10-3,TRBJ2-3,CASGLAGDTDTQYF,TGTGCCAGCGGACTAGCGGGAGACACAGATACGCAGTATTTT
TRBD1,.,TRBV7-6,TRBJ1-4,CASSSTGGSEKLFF,TGTGCCAGCAGCTCGACAGGGGGCTCTGAAAAACTGTTTTTT
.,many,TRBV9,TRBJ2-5,CASSGRTGKGPPEETQYF,TGTGCCAGCAGCGGACGGACTGGCAAAGGACCACCCGAAGAGACCCAGTACTTC
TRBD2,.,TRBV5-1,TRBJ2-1,CASSLHGRASSYNEQFF,TGCGCCAGCAGCTTGCACGGGAGGGCCAGCTCCTACAATGAGCAGTTCTTC
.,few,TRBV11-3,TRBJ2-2,CASKGLSTGELFF,TGTGCCAGCAAGGGGTTGTCCACCGGGGAGCTGTTTTTT
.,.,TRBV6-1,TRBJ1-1,CASKRGAFF,TGTGCCAGCAAGCGGGGAGCTTTCTTT
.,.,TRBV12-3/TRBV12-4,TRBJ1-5,CASSSQVSVQPQHF,TGTGCCAGCAGCAGTCAGGTTTCGGTTCAGCCCCAGCATTTT
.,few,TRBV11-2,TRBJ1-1,CATLKRDTEAFF,TGTGCCACCCTAAAAAGGGACACTGAAGCTTTCTTT
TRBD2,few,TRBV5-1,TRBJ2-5,CASSPLADLGETQYF,TGCGCCAGCAGCCCACTAGCGGATCTAGGAGAGACCCAGTACTTC
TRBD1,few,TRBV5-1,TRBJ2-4,CASSPWDRDDIQYF,TGCGCCAGCAGCCCCTGGGACAGGGATGACATTCAGTACTTC
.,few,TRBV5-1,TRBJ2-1,CASSRTLNEQFF,TGCGCCAGCAGCAGGACCTTGAATGAGCAGTTCTTC
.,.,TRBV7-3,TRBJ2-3,CASSPEPRGTDTQYF,TGTGCCAGCAGCCCGGAGCCCCGGGGCACAGATACGCAGTATTTT
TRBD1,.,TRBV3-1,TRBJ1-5,CASSYGTGAGNQPQHF,TGTGCCAGCAGCTACGGGACAGGGGCCGGGAATCAGCCCCAGCATTTT
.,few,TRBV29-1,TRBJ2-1,CSVLPRTYNEQFF,TGCAGCGTCCTCCCCCGAACCTACAATGAGCAGTTCTTC
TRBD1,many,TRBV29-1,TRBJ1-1,CSVPGGQQNTEAFF,TGCAGCGTGCCAGGGGGACAGCAGAACACTGAAGCTTTCTTT
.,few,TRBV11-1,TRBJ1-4,CASSYRQPDPATNEKLFF,TGTGCCAGCAGCTATAGACAGCCAGATCCTGCAACTAATGAAAAACTGTTTTTT
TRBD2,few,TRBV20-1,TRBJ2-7,CSARATSASGGIYSYEQYF,TGCAGTGCTAGAGCCACGTCGGCTAGCGGGGGGATATACTCCTACGAGCAGTACTTC
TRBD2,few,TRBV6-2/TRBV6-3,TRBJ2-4,CASSYSRLAGHAKNIQYF,TGTGCCAGCAGTTACTCGAGGCTAGCGGGACACGCCAAAAACATTCAGTACTTC
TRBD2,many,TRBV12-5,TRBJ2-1,CASGRLAGPSYNEQFF,TGTGCTAGTGGCCGACTAGCGGGACCCTCCTACAATGAGCAGTTCTTC
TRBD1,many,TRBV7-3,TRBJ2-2,CASSFDRAFAGELFF,TGTGCCAGCAGCTTCGACAGGGCTTTCGCCGGGGAGCTGTTTTTT
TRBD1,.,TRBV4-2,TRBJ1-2,CASSQDRVNYGYTF,TGTGCCAGCAGCCAGGACAGGGTTAACTATGGCTACACCTTC
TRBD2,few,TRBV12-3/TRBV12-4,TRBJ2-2,CASSPTSGRIGELFF,TGTGCCAGCAGTCCGACTAGCGGGAGGATCGGGGAGCTGTTTTTT
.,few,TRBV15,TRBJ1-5,CATSRGSGPLGQPQHF,TGTGCCACCAGCAGAGGCTCCGGTCCTCTGGGGCAGCCCCAGCATTTT
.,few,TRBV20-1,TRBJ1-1,CSAVGPGARNTEAFF,TGCAGTGCTGTAGGCCCGGGGGCTCGGAACACTGAAGCTTTCTTT
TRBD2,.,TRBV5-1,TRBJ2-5,CASSTLGTSGDNRETQYF,TGCGCCAGCAGCACCCTGGGGACTAGCGGGGATAACCGAGAGACCCAGTACTTC
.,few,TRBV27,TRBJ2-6,CASSLDGPGANVLTF,TGTGCCAGCAGTTTGGACGGGCCTGGGGCCAACGTCCTGACTTTC
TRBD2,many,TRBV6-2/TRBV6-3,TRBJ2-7,CASSFKRGYYEQYF,TGTGCCAGCAGTTTCAAGCGGGGCTACTACGAGCAGTACTTC
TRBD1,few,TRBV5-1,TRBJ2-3,CASSLDRITDTQYF,TGCGCCAGCAGCCTGGACAGGATCACAGATACGCAGTATTTT
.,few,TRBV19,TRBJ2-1,CASRPSWAGSYNEQFF,TGTGCCAGTAGGCCTTCTTGGGCGGGCTCCTACAATGAGCAGTTCTTC
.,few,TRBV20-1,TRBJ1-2,CSATQGNTNYGYTF,TGCAGTGCTACCCAGGGGAATACTAACTATGGCTACACCTTC
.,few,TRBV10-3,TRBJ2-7,CAVNSWGGSSSYEQYF,TGTGCCGTAAATTCCTGGGGGGGCTCGAGCTCCTACGAGCAGTACTTC
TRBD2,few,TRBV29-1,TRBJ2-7,CSVGGLSYEQYF,TGCAGCGTTGGGGGACTATCCTACGAGCAGTACTTC
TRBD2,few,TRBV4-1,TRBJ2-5,CASSQVGRAWNWTQYF,TGCGCCAGCAGCCAAGTCGGGAGGGCCTGGAATTGGACCCAGTACTTC
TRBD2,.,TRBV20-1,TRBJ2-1,CSGHPPGGYNEQFF,TGCAGTGGACACCCTCCGGGGGGGTACAATGAGCAGTTCTTC
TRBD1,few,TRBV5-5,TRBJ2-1,CASSWGQGAVNEQFF,TGTGCCAGCAGCTGGGGACAGGGGGCGGTGAATGAGCAGTTCTTC
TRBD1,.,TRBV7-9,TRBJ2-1,CASSPMGTGTSLDEQFF,TGTGCCAGCAGCCCAATGGGGACAGGGACGTCATTAGATGAGCAGTTCTTC
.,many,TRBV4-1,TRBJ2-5,CASSQAVQETQYF,TGCGCCAGCAGCCAAGCGGTTCAAGAGACCCAGTACTTC
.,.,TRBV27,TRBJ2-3,CASRYGGSTDTQYF,TGTGCCAGCAGGTACGGGGGTAGCACAGATACGCAGTATTTT
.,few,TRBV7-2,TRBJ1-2,CASSLDGMGRNYGYTF,TGTGCCAGCAGCTTAGATGGAATGGGTCGGAACTATGGCTACACCTTC